This is a list of T cell receptor beta chains from one sample in a study of shared clonotypes between healthy human individuals. Sequencing used immunoSEQ multiplex PCR; TCRdb keeps in-frame clones, though not all of them. The sample holds over a million clones, 70% to 80% seen once. Material: memory CD4+ T cells sorted from blood. Every receptor here comes from a man aged 18 to 30 in good health. The CDR3 runs from the conserved cysteine through the conserved F or W. The D gene is left open where the match is weak. A row's size may be missing; if present it is once, few, many or a size class.

>TRBD2|.|TRBV12-5|TRBJ2-1
TGTGCTAGTGGTTTGGACCGAGGACTAGCGGTTTACAATGAGCAGTTCTTC
CASGLDRGLAVYNEQFF
>.|.|TRBV7-9|TRBJ1-4
TGTGCCAGCAGCTCCAGCGACAGCGAAAAACTGTTTTTT
CASSSSDSEKLFF
>.|.|TRBV28|TRBJ1-2
TGTGCCAGCAGTTCTCAGAGACAGGCCGGCTACACCTTC
CASSSQRQAGYTF
>TRBD1|.|TRBV6-5|TRBJ2-2
TGTGCCAGCAAAACAGGGGGCAGAGCCGGGGAGCTGTTTTTT
CASKTGGRAGELFF
>.|few|TRBV30|TRBJ1-2
TGTGCCTGGAGTGTAATACGATTTCGGACCAAAACAGACTATGGCTACACCTTC
CAWSVIRFRTKTDYGYTF
>TRBD1|.|TRBV5-1|TRBJ1-1
TGCGCCAGCAGCATAACCTGGGGACAGGGCGGGACTGAAGCTTTCTTT
CASSITWGQGGTEAFF
>TRBD2|.|TRBV5-3|TRBJ2-3
TGTGCCAGAAGACAAACCGGGACTAGCGGGAGGCAGGATACGCAGTATTTT
CARRQTGTSGRQDTQYF
>.|once|TRBV7-2|TRBJ2-7
TGTGCCAGCAGCTTAGGGACGGTCTCCTACGAGCAGTACTTC
CASSLGTVSYEQYF
>.|.|TRBV2|TRBJ1-1
TGTGCCAGCAGTCCCGGGCAAAAGGGGACTGAAGCTTTCTTT
CASSPGQKGTEAFF
>.|few|TRBV25-1|TRBJ1-2
TGTGCCAGCAGTGTATACAGCGACTATGGCTACACCTTC
CASSVYSDYGYTF
>.|once|TRBV29-1|TRBJ2-7
TGCAGCGCTCGTGGGGGGGCTTACTCCTACGAGCAGTACTTC
CSARGGAYSYEQYF
>TRBD1|.|TRBV5-1|TRBJ2-2
TGCGCCAGCAGCTTGGGTCGACAGGGGGTAACCGGGGAGCTGTTTTTT
CASSLGRQGVTGELFF